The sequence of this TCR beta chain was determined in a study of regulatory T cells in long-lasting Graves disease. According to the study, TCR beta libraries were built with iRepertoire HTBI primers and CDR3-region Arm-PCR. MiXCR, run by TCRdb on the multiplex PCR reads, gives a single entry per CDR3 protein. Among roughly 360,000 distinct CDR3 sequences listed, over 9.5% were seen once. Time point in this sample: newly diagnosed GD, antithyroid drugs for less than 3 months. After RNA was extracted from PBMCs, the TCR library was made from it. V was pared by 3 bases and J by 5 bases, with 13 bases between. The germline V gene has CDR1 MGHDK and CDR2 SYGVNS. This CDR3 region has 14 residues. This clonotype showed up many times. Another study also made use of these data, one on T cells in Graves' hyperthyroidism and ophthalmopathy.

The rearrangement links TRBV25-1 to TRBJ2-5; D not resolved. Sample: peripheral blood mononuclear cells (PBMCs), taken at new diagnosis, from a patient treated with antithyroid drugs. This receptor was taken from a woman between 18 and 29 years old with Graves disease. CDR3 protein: CASSDPSVVETQYF. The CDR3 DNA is TGTGCCAGCAGTGACCCGAGTGTGGTGGAGACCCAGTACTTC.